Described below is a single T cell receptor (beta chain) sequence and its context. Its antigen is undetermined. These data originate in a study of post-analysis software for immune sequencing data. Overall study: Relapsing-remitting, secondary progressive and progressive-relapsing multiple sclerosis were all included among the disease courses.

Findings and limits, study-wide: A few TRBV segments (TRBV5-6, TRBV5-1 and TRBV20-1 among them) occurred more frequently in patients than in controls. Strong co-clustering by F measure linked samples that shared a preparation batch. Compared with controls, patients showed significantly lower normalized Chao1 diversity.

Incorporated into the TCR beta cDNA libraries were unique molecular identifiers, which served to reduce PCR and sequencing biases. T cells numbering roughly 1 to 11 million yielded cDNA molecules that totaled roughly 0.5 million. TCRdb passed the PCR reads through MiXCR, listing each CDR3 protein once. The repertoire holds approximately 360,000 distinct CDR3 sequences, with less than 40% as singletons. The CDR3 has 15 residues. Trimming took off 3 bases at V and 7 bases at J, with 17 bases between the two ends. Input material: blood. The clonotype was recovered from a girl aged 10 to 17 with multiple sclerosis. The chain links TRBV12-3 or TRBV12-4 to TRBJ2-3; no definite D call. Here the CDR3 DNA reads TGTGCCAGCAGTTTCGGGCCAGGTGAAATCAATACGCAGTATTTT. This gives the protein CASSFGPGEINTQYF.